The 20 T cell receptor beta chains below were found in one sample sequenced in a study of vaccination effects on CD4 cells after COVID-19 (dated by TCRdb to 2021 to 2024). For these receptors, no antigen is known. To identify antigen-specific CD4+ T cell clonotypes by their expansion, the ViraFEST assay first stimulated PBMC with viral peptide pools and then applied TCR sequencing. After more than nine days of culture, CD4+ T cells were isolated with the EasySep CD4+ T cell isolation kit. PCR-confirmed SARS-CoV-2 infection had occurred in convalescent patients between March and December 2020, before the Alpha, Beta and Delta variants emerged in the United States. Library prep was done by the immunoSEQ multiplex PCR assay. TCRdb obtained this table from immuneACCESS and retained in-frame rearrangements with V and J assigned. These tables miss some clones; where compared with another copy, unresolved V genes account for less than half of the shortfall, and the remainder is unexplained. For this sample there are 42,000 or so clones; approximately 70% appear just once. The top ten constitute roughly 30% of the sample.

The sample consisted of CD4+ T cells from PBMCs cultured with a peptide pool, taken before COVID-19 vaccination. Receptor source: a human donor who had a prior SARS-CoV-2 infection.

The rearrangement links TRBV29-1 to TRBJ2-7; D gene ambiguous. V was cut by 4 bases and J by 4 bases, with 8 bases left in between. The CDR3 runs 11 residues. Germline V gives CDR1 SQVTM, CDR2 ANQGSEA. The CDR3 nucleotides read TGCAGCGTTGTAAGGATGTACGAGCAGTACTTC. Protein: CSVVRMYEQYF.

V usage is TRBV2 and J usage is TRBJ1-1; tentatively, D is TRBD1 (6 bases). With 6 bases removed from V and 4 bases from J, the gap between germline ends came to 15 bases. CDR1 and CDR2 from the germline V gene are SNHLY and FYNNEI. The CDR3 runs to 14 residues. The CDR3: CASRIVRGVTEAFF. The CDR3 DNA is TGTGCCAGCAGAATTGTCAGGGGTGTCACTGAAGCTTTCTTT. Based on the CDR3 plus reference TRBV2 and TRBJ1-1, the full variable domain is EPEVTQTPSHQVTQMGQEVILRCVPISNHLYFYWYRQILGQKVEFLVSFYNNEISEKSEIFDDQFSVERPDGSNFTLKIRSTKLEDSAMYFCASRIVRGVTEAFFGQGTRLTVV.

In nucleotides, the CDR3 is TGCGCCAGCAGTGAACTGAGGCTAGCGGGAGCCGAGCAGTTCTTC. This translates into CASSELRLAGAEQFF. V and J are TRBV10-2 and TRBJ2-1; TRBD2 aligns across 10 bases. The germline V gene has CDR1 WSHSY and CDR2 SAAADI. The CDR3 extends over 15 amino acids. V lost 3 bases, J lost 10 bases, and 9 bases stayed unmatched.

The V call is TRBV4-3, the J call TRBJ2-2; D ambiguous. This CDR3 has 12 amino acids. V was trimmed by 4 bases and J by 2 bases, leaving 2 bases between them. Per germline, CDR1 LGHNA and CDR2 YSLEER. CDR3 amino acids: CASSPNTGELFF. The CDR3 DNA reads TGCGCCAGCAGCCCTAACACCGGGGAGCTGTTTTTT.

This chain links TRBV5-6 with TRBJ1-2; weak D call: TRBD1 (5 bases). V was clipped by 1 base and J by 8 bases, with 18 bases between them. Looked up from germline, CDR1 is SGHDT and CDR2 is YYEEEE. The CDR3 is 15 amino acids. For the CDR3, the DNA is TGTGCCAGCAGCTTGAAAATGGGGACCAGAAGCGGCTACACCTTC. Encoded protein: CASSLKMGTRSGYTF.

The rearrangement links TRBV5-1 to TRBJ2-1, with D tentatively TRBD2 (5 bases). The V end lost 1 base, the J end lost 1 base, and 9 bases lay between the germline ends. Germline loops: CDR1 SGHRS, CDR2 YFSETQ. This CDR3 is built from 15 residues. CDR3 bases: TGCGCCAGCAGCTTGCCTCCGGGGTCCTACAATGAGCAGTTCTTC. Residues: CASSLPPGSYNEQFF.

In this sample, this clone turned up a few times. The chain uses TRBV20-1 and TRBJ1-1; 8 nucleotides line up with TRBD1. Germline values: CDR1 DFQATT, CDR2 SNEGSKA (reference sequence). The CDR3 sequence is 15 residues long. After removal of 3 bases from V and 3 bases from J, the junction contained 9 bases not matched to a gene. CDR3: CSASLAGGLDTEAFF. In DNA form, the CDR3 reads TGCAGTGCTAGTTTGGCAGGGGGCCTCGACACTGAAGCTTTCTTT.

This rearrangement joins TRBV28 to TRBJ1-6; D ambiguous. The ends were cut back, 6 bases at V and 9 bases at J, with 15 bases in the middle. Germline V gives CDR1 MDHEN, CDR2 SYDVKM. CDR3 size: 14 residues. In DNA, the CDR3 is TGTGCCAGCAGCCGGGTAAGGTCCCCTTCACCCCTCCACTTT. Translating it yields CASSRVRSPSPLHF.

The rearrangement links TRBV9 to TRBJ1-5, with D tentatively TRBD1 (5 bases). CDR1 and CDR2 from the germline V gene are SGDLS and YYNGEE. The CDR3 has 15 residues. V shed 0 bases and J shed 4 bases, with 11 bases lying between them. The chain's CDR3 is CASSVGGGRNQPQHF. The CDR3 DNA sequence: TGTGCCAGCAGCGTAGGTGGGGGACGGAATCAGCCCCAGCATTTT.

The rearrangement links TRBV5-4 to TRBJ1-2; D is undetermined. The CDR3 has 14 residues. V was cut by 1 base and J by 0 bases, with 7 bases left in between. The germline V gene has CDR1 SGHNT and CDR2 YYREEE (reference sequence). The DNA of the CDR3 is TGTGCCAGCAGCTTGAAGTTTGCTAACTATGGCTACACCTTC. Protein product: CASSLKFANYGYTF.

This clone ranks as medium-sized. CDR3 protein: CASSIHGDYGYTF. The CDR3 DNA reads TGTGCCAGTAGTATCCATGGGGACTATGGCTACACCTTC. The J gene is TRBJ1-2, the V gene TRBV19, with D uncertain. The ends were cut back, 3 bases at V and 3 bases at J, with 8 bases in the middle. The germline CDR1 and CDR2 sequences are LNHDA and SQIVND (reference sequence). The CDR3 length is 13 residues.

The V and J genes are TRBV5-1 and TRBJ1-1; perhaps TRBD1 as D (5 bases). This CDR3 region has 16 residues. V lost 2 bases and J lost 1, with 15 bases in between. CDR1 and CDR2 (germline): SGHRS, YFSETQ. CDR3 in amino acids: CASSFTAGPENTEAFF. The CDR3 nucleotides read TGCGCCAGCAGCTTCACGGCGGGGCCTGAGAACACTGAAGCTTTCTTT.

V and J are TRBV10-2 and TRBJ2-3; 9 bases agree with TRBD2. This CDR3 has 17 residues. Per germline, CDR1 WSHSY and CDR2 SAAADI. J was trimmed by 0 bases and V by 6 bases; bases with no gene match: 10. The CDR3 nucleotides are TGCGCCAGCAGAGGATCTGGCGGGGGGGCCAGCACAGATACGCAGTATTTT. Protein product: CASRGSGGGASTDTQYF.

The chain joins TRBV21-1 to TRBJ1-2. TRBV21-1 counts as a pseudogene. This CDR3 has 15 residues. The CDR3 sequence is CASSKVKLTNYGYTF. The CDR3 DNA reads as TGTGCCAGCAGCAAGGTAAAGTTAACTAACTATGGCTACACCTTC.

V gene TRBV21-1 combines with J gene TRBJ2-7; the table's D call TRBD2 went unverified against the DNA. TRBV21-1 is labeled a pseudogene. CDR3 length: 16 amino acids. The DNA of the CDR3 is TGTGCCAGCAGCAAAAGGAGGGACGGTCTTTGGAACGAGCAGTACTTC. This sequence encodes CASSKRRDGLWNEQYF.

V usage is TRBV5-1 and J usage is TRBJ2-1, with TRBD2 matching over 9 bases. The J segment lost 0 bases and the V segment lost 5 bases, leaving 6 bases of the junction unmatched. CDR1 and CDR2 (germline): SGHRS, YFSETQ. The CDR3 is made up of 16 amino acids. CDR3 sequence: CASRSTAGGSYNEQFF. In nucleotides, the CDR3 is TGCGCCAGCAGGTCGACAGCGGGGGGCTCCTACAATGAGCAGTTCTTC.

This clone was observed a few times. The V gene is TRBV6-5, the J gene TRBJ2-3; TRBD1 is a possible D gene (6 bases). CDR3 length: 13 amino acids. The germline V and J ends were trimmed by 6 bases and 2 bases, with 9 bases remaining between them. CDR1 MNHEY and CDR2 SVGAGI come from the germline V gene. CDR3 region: CASRGANTDTQYF. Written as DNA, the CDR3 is TGTGCCAGCAGGGGGGCCAACACAGATACGCAGTATTTT.

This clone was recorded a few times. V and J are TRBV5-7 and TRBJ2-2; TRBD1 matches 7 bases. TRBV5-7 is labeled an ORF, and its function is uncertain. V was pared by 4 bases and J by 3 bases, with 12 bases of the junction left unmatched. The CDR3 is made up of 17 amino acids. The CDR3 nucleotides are TGTGCCAGCAGCCAGCTTTCCGGGACAGCGGACACCGGGGAGCTGTTTTTT. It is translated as CASSQLSGTADTGELFF.

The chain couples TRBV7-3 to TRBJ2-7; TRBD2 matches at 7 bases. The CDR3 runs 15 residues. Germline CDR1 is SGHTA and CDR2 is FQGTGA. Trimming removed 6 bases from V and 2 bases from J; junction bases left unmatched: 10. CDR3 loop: CASSPGASGTYEQYF. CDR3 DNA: TGTGCCAGCAGTCCCGGCGCTAGCGGAACCTACGAGCAGTACTTC.

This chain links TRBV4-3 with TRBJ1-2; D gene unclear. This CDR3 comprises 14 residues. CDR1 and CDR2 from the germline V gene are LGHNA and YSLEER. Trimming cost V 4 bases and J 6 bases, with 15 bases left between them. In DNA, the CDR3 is TGCGCCAGCAGCCCCCGGAGAGGGTTGGATGGCTACACCTTC. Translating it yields CASSPRRGLDGYTF.